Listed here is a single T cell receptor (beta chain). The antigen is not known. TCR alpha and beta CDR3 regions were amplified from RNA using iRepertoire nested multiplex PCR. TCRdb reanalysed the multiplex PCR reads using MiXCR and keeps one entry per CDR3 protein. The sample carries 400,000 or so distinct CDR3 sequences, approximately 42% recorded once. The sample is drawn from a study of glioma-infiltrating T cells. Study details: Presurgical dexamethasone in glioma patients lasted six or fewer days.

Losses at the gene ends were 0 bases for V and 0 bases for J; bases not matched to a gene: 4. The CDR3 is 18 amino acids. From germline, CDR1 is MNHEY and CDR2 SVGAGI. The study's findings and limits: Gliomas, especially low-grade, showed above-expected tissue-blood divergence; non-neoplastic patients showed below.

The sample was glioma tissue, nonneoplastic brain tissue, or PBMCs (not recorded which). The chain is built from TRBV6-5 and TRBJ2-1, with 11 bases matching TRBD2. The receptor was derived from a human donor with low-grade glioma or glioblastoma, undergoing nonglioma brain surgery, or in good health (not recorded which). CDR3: CASSYSITSGSSYNEQFF. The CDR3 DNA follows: TGTGCCAGCAGTTACTCGATAACTAGCGGGAGCTCCTACAATGAGCAGTTCTTC.